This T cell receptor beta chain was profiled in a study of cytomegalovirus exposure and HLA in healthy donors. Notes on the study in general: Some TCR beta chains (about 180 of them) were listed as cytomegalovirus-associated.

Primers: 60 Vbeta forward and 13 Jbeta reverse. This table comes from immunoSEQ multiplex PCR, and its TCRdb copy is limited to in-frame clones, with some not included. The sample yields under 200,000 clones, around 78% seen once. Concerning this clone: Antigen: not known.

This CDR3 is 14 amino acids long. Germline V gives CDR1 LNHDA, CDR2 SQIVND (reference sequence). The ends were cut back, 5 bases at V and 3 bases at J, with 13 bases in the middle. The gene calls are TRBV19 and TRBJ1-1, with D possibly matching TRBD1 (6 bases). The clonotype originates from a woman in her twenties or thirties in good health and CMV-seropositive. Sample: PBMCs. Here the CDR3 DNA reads TGTGCCAGTAGTCCCAAGTCAGGGGACACTGAAGCTTTCTTT. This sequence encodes CASSPKSGDTEAFF.